This is a list of T cell receptor beta chains from one sample in a study of shared clonotypes between healthy human individuals. Clones were sequenced by immunoSEQ multiplex PCR, and TCRdb holds only the in-frame ones, with some missing. The table has over a million clones, around 76% seen once. The material sequenced was memory CD4+ T cells sorted from blood. Receptors originate from a man aged 18 to 30 in good health. The CDR3 runs from the conserved cysteine through the conserved F or W. The D gene is left open where the match is weak. Rows may omit the clone size; those that give it use once, few, many or a size class.

j_gene,abundance,v_gene,d_gene,CDR3aa,CDR3nt
TRBJ2-2,.,TRBV2,.,CASSGTVTGELFF,TGTGCCAGCAGTGGGACAGTAACCGGGGAGCTGTTTTTT
TRBJ2-1,.,TRBV5-1,TRBD2,CASSLNLAGGPNEQFF,TGCGCCAGCAGCTTAAACCTAGCGGGAGGGCCTAATGAGCAGTTCTTC
TRBJ2-1,.,TRBV6-1,.,CASSRRGDSYNEQFF,TGTGCCAGCAGTCGGAGGGGGGATTCATACAATGAGCAGTTCTTC
TRBJ2-2,.,TRBV6-4,.,CASSLSNTGELFF,TGTGCCAGCAGTCTGTCTAACACCGGGGAGCTGTTTTTT
TRBJ2-2,.,TRBV30,TRBD1,CAFTGGTFWLANTGELFF,TGTGCCTTCACAGGGGGGACTTTTTGGTTGGCTAACACCGGGGAGCTGTTTTTT
TRBJ2-5,few,TRBV7-3,TRBD1,CASSRGQGETQYF,TGTGCCAGCAGCCGCGGACAGGGAGAGACCCAGTACTTC
TRBJ1-3,once,TRBV25-1,TRBD1,CASGTGGSNTIYF,TGTGCCAGCGGGACAGGGGGTTCTAACACCATATATTTT
TRBJ1-1,.,TRBV10-1,.,CASNSGTNVAEAFF,TGCGCCAGCAATTCCGGGACAAATGTCGCTGAAGCTTTCTTT
TRBJ2-1,.,TRBV11-2,TRBD2,CASSLTSGRSINEQFF,TGTGCCAGCAGCTTGACTAGCGGGAGGTCCATCAATGAGCAGTTCTTC
TRBJ2-6,.,TRBV5-1,.,CASSWQNSGANVLTF,TGCGCCAGCAGCTGGCAGAATTCTGGGGCCAACGTCCTGACTTTC
TRBJ2-5,.,TRBV6-5,.,CASSSRETQYF,TGTGCCAGCAGTTCGAGGGAGACCCAGTACTTC
TRBJ2-2,.,TRBV15,.,CATSREVGHVLGELFF,TGTGCCACCAGCAGAGAGGTCGGACACGTCCTCGGGGAGCTGTTTTTT
TRBJ1-1,many,TRBV28,.,CASSTREGTEAFF,TGTGCCAGCAGTACAAGGGAAGGTACTGAAGCTTTCTTT
TRBJ2-1,.,TRBV28,.,CAAAGNYNEQFF,TGTGCCGCTGCAGGGAACTACAATGAGCAGTTCTTC
TRBJ1-2,.,TRBV19,.,CASSIGQKGGYTF,TGTGCCAGTAGTATAGGCCAGAAAGGAGGCTACACCTTC
TRBJ2-3,.,TRBV11-2,.,CASSLNSLVGDTQYF,TGTGCCAGCAGCTTAAACAGCCTGGTAGGAGATACGCAGTATTTT
TRBJ2-7,once,TRBV7-2,.,CASSLYQGPYEQYF,TGTGCCAGCAGCTTATACCAGGGGCCCTACGAGCAGTACTTC
TRBJ2-3,once,TRBV6-6,TRBD2,CASQGTSGPGAQYF,TGTGCCAGCCAAGGGACTAGCGGGCCCGGGGCGCAGTATTTT
TRBJ2-5,.,TRBV10-3,.,CAISESGLGVTQYF,TGTGCCATCAGTGAGTCGGGGCTCGGCGTAACCCAGTACTTC
TRBJ1-5,many,TRBV2,.,CASRDGNQPQHF,TGTGCCAGCAGGGACGGGAATCAGCCCCAGCATTTT
TRBJ2-7,.,TRBV5-1,TRBD1,CASSLVGQGQVGEQYF,TGCGCCAGCAGCTTGGTCGGACAGGGGCAGGTCGGCGAGCAGTACTTC
TRBJ2-5,.,TRBV9,.,CASSAPSGAQETQYF,TGTGCCAGCAGCGCTCCCTCGGGGGCCCAAGAGACCCAGTACTTC
TRBJ2-5,.,TRBV13,TRBD2,CASSLNVGRAGEQYF,TGTGCCAGCAGCTTAAATGTCGGGAGGGCCGGTGAGCAGTACTTC
TRBJ1-2,.,TRBV7-8,.,CASSFSAQGTYGYTF,TGTGCCAGCAGCTTTAGTGCCCAGGGTACCTATGGCTACACCTTC
TRBJ1-1,.,TRBV9,.,CASSVEMGTEAFF,TGTGCCAGCAGCGTAGAAATGGGAACTGAAGCTTTCTTT
TRBJ1-2,.,TRBV28,.,CASSFRGDGVLYGYTF,TGTGCCAGCAGTTTCAGAGGGGACGGAGTCCTCTATGGCTACACCTTC
TRBJ2-7,few,TRBV5-4,.,CASSLATGSEQYF,TGTGCCAGCAGCTTGGCCACGGGGAGTGAGCAGTACTTC
TRBJ2-1,many,TRBV5-6,.,CASSLVGGNNEQFF,TGTGCCAGCAGCTTGGTTGGGGGCAACAATGAGCAGTTCTTC
TRBJ1-2,.,TRBV9,.,CASSQARTAPWGYTF,TGTGCCAGCAGCCAGGCGCGGACCGCTCCTTGGGGCTACACCTTC
TRBJ1-6,.,TRBV19,.,CASSIDYWRPLHF,TGTGCCAGTAGTATCGACTATTGGAGACCCCTCCACTTT
TRBJ2-3,.,TRBV5-1,.,CASSPGQGSDTQYF,TGCGCCAGCAGCCCGGGGCAGGGATCAGATACGCAGTATTTT
TRBJ2-1,.,TRBV20-1,.,CSAHFDNEQFF,TGCAGTGCTCACTTCGACAATGAGCAGTTCTTC
TRBJ2-3,many,TRBV11-3,.,CASSSPRFPDTQYF,TGTGCCAGCAGCTCCCCCCGCTTTCCAGATACGCAGTATTTT
TRBJ2-2,.,TRBV4-1,TRBD1,CASSRTGNTGELFF,TGCGCCAGCAGCCGGACAGGGAACACCGGGGAGCTGTTTTTT
TRBJ1-3,.,TRBV15,TRBD1,CATSSTNRGLPNTIYF,TGTGCCACCAGCAGTACTAACAGGGGTTTGCCAAACACCATATATTTT
TRBJ2-7,.,TRBV5-1,.,CASSLEGGPHEQYF,TGCGCCAGCAGCTTGGAGGGAGGCCCCCACGAGCAGTACTTC
TRBJ1-6,few,TRBV10-3,.,CAISSDGADSPLHF,TGTGCCATCAGTTCGGACGGGGCTGACTCACCCCTCCACTTT
TRBJ2-5,once,TRBV4-1,TRBD2,CASSQDSSGVETQYF,TGCGCCAGCAGCCAAGACTCTAGCGGTGTAGAGACCCAGTACTTC
TRBJ2-2,.,TRBV19,TRBD1,CASMGQMNTGELFF,TGTGCCAGTATGGGACAGATGAACACCGGGGAGCTGTTTTTT
TRBJ1-4,.,TRBV5-1,.,CASSSTPGSEKLFF,TGCGCCAGCAGCTCCACGCCCGGGAGTGAAAAACTGTTTTTT